Listed here is a single TCR beta chain. Its specificity is unknown. There are 13 residues in the CDR3. The germline CDR1 and CDR2 sequences are SQVTM and ANQGSEA. This sample stems from a study of identical twins. Findings and caveats of the study: The study found that models underestimated out-of-frame TCR alpha sharing in monozygotic twins. There was an excess of low generation probability in the out-of-frame alpha sequences that twins shared.

A universal primer binding site was introduced by template switching. The final cDNA contained unique molecular identifiers. TCRdb ran MiXCR on the 5' RACE reads and lists one entry per CDR3 protein. This table has 1.5 million to 2 million distinct CDR3 sequences, under 35% appearing once. The rearrangement uses TRBV29-1 and TRBJ2-4, with 9 bases lining up with TRBD1. The DNA matches TRBJ2-7 better at its end, which makes the J call doubtful. Source material: cord blood. The receptor was isolated from a newborn girl in good health. CDR3 amino acids: CSVLQGATYEQYF. Here the CDR3 DNA reads TGCAGCGTTCTACAGGGGGCCACCTACGAGCAGTACTTC.